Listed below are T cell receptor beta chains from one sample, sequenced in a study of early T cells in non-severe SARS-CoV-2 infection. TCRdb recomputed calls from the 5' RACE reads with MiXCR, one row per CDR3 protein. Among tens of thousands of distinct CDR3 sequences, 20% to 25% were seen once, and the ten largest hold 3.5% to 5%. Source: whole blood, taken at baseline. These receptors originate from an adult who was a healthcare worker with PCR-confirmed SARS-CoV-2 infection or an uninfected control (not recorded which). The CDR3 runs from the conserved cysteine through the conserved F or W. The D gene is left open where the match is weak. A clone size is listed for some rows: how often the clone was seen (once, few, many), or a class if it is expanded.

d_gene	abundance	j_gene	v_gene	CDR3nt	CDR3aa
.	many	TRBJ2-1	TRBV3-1	TGTGCCAGCAACGAGGCGGGAGAGCAGTTCTTC	CASNEAGEQFF
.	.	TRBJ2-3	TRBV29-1	TGCAGCGGGAGGGGGGGAGCAGATACGCAGTATTTT	CSGRGGADTQYF
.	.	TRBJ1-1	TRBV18	TGTGCCAGCTCACCTTCGGGTTCAGGGTTGCCTGAAGCTTTCTTT	CASSPSGSGLPEAFF
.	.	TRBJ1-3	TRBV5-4	TGTGCCAGCAGCCCCAGGGGATCCTCTGGAAACACCATATATTTT	CASSPRGSSGNTIYF
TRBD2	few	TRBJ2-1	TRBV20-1	TGCAGTGCTAGAGTTCCCGGGACTAGCGGGAAACCCTCCTACAATGAGCAGTTCTTC	CSARVPGTSGKPSYNEQFF
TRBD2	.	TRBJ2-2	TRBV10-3	TGTGCCATCAGTGAGTCAATAGCGGGGAACACCGGGGAGCTGTTTTTT	CAISESIAGNTGELFF
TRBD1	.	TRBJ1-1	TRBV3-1	TGTGCCAGCACCCCGACAGGGCAAGTTGAAGCTTTCTTT	CASTPTGQVEAFF
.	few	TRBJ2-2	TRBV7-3	TGTGCCAGCGAAATAGTTGGCGGATACACCGGGGAGCTGTTTTTT	CASEIVGGYTGELFF
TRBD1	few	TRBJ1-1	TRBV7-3	TGTGCCAGCAGCTTAGGGACAGGGCGGACTGAAGCTTTCTTT	CASSLGTGRTEAFF
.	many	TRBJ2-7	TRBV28	TGTGCCAGCAGTTTCCCCGATTCCCCCTACTGCGAGCAGTACTTC	CASSFPDSPYCEQYF
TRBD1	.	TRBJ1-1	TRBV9	TGTGCCAGCAGCGTCGCAGGGGGTATTGTGGGCACTGAAGCTTTCTTT	CASSVAGGIVGTEAFF
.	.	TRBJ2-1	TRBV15	TGTGCCACCAGCATGGTTAGCTCCTACAATGAGCAGTTCTTC	CATSMVSSYNEQFF
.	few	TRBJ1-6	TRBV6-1	TGTGCCAGTGGCGGAGGTAATTCACCCCTCCACTTT	CASGGGNSPLHF
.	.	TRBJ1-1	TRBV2	TGTGCCAGCAGTGGGCGGCAGGAGGGAGCTTTCTTT	CASSGRQEGAFF
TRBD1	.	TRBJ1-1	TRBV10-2	TGCGCCAGCAGCCCCCGGCCCGGGACAGGCGTGAACACTGAAGCTTTCTTT	CASSPRPGTGVNTEAFF
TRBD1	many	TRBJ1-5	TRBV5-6	TGTGCCAGCAGCCCACGACAGGGGAGAAGCAATCAGCCCCAGCATTTT	CASSPRQGRSNQPQHF
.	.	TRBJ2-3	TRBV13	TGTGCCAGCAGCCCAACTCGGGCAGATACGCAGTATTTT	CASSPTRADTQYF
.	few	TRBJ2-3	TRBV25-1	TGTGCCAGCAGGTCGCCCCGGACAGATACGCAGTATTTT	CASRSPRTDTQYF
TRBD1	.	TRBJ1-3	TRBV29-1	TGCAGCGCCTTTGGGACAGCTGGAAACACCATATATTTT	CSAFGTAGNTIYF
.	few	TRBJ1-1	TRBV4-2	TGTGCCAGCAGCCAAAGAGGAGGGAACACTGAAGCTTTCTTT	CASSQRGGNTEAFF
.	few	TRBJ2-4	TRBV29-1	TGCAGCGTTGAAGACAGGGCCAAAAACATTCAGTACTTC	CSVEDRAKNIQYF
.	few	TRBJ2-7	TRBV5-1	TGCGCCAGCAGCTTTCCGGGGGAGGACGAGCAGTACTTC	CASSFPGEDEQYF
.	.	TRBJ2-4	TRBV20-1	TGCAGTGCCCTAGGAGGGAGAGCCAAAAACATTCAGTACTTC	CSALGGRAKNIQYF
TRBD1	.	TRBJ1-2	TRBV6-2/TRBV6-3	TGTGCCAGCAGTTACTCGAGTTTGACAGGGGTATCCGGCTACACCTTC	CASSYSSLTGVSGYTF
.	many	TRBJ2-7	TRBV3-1	TGTGCCAGCAGGGCCAGGGGATTCTACGAGCAGTACTTC	CASRARGFYEQYF
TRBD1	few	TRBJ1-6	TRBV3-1	TGTGCCAGCAGCCCACGGACAGGGGCCTCACCCCTCCACTTT	CASSPRTGASPLHF
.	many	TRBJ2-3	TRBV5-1	TGCGCCAGCAGCTTGCAGGGCGCCACAGATACGCAGTATTTT	CASSLQGATDTQYF
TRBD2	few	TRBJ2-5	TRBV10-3	TGTGCCATCAGTGATTCTAGGACTAGCGGGGAGACCCAGTACTTC	CAISDSRTSGETQYF
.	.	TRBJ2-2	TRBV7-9	TGTGCCAGCAGCTTAGCTCTTGAGACCGGGGAGCTGTTTTTT	CASSLALETGELFF
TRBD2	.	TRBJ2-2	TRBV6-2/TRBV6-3	TGTGCCAGCAGTGTGGGACTACAAACCGGGGAGCTGTTTTTT	CASSVGLQTGELFF
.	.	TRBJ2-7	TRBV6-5	TGTGCCAGCAGTTACTCGACTAACTACGAGCAGTACTTC	CASSYSTNYEQYF
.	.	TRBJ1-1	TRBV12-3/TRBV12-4	TGTGCCAGCAGTTTGGCACCAACTGAAGCTTTCTTT	CASSLAPTEAFF
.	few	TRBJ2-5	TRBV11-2	TGTGCCAGCAGTCGTATCGAGACCCAGTACTTC	CASSRIETQYF